Listed here is a single TCR beta chain. This clonotype was seen more than once but under ten times. The antigen it recognizes is unknown. Qualities for individual bases were not recorded, and no much larger clone is one base off. This specimen comes from a study of blood T cells in healthy people across ages (dated by TCRdb to 2014 to 2015). Background for the entire study: Template switching captured roughly one uniquely barcoded TCR beta cDNA molecule per two T cells in model experiments. Age-related changes in TCR beta repertoire diversity were measured in the study by deep sequencing normalized with unique cDNA molecular identifiers. Donors were grouped into four age groups: young (average approximately 15 years), middle-aged (roughly 38), aged (approximately 67) and long-lived (approximately 78). To avoid experimental bias, donors of different ages were spread randomly across the sequencing lanes. The study analyzed two additional independent replicas of 1 million unique cDNA reads from the same blood draw for two donors, one aged 18 to 30 and one aged 80 or older. Overall study results and their limits: Bulk unsorted PBMC profiling prevented conclusive comparison of naive and antigen-experienced compartments. A strong correlation was found between observed TCR beta diversity and the percentage of naive T cells measured by flow cytometry. Because the CMV infection status of the donors was unknown, age-related changes in expanded clonotypes may potentially have been confounded. Compared with the aged group, the long-lived group had more naive CD4+ T cells, fewer expanded clones and increased TCR diversity, suggesting age selection. Observed TCR beta diversity per million T cells fell roughly linearly with age, and a significant reduction was already apparent by age about 38. Estimates of total diversity based on one million sequenced T cells were considered lower bounds and underestimates.

Donors were 35 to 40 systemically healthy Caucasian individuals from Russia aged roughly 6 to 90 years. Roughly 10 milliliters of peripheral blood were collected from each donor into EDTA-treated Vacutainer tubes. Ficoll-Paque density-gradient centrifugation was used to isolate PBMCs, with at least 6.5 million per sample. Total RNA was extracted from PBMCs with Trizol reagent, with at least 6 micrograms obtained per sample. The percentages of naive CD45RAhigh/CD27high T cells were determined by flow cytometry on a PBMC aliquot from every donor. Taken from cysteine to phenylalanine, the CDR3 has 17 residues. The sequence is cut down to CDR3 DNA, 51 bases in frame from base 1. The germline V gene specifies SGHDT as CDR1 and YYEEEE as CDR2. Trimming costs V 0 bases and J 0 bases, and their ends lie 10 bases apart. The library was obtained by 5' RACE. Data came from an Illumina HiSeq 2500. A second PCR of about 6 to 12 cycles was performed with a sample-barcoded 5' primer and a J-beta primer mix. A unique molecular identifier was introduced onto each TCR beta cDNA molecule by a template-switch 5' adaptor carrying 12 random nucleotides. Each sample yielded at least 2.5 million CDR3-containing paired-end reads. The Mint cDNA synthesis kit, primed by a TRBC-specific oligonucleotide, was used to synthesize first-strand cDNA from all RNA. Following uracil-DNA glycosylase treatment, a first 18-cycle PCR with universal primers M1SS and BC2_uni_R was performed on all cDNA. Regarding the original processing steps: For normalization, 1 million high-quality reads were randomly selected from each sample, with every read carrying a distinct molecular identifier. Instead of being binned into consensus sequences, reads with shared molecular identifiers were discarded. CDR3 identification, clonotype clustering and error correction used MiTCR with a Q25 quality threshold and the strictest error-elimination algorithm. A nonparametric unseen species model with Euler transformation was used to estimate a lower bound on total TCR beta diversity. TCRdb trimmed public reads at Q25 via fastp, called clones via MiXCR and kept in-frame beta chains. Entries that share a CDR3 protein sequence are merged under the most common genes and DNA. It is TCRdb's table, rather than the study itself, that gives the V and J calls and clone size. The sample table lists fewer than 1.5 million distinct CDR3 sequences, 35% to 45% of them with a count of one. The ten biggest clones cover less than 8% of the sample.

The chain is assembled from TRBV5-6 and TRBJ2-6; TRBD1 is possibly the D segment (5 matching bases). This clonotype originated in a woman aged 18-35 years in good health. Sequencing was done on a sample of blood. The bases are TGTGCCAGCAGCTTGGCGGCAGGGATCTCTGGGGCCAACGTCCTGACTTTC. The resulting protein is CASSLAAGISGANVLTF.